This T cell receptor beta chain was recorded in a study of blood T cell repertoires in COVID-19. The overall study: Collection of acute and convalescent COVID-19 samples took place in the United States, Italy and Spain.

Trimming took 8 bases from V and 3 from J; bases not matched to a gene: 8. The CDR3 sequence is 14 residues long. Germline assignment: CDR1 MNHEY and CDR2 SVGAGI. Clinical history reported by participants formed the basis on which cohorts were assigned. Recovery meant two consecutive negative NP/OP PCR tests, professional clearance, or resolved symptoms. Using immunoSEQ multiplex PCR, the repertoire was profiled, and TCRdb retains in-frame clones only, with some absent. The data hold approximately 390,000 clones, with just under 90% observed a single time. Input material: PBMCs or T cells enriched from blood (not recorded which). The TCR originated in a woman between 50 and 59 years old who had recovered from COVID-19. The gene calls are TRBV6-5 and TRBJ2-7; 9 bases agree with TRBD1. CDR3 amino acids: CASQYGTGIYEQYF. The CDR3 DNA reads as TGTGCCAGCCAATACGGGACAGGGATCTACGAGCAGTACTTC.